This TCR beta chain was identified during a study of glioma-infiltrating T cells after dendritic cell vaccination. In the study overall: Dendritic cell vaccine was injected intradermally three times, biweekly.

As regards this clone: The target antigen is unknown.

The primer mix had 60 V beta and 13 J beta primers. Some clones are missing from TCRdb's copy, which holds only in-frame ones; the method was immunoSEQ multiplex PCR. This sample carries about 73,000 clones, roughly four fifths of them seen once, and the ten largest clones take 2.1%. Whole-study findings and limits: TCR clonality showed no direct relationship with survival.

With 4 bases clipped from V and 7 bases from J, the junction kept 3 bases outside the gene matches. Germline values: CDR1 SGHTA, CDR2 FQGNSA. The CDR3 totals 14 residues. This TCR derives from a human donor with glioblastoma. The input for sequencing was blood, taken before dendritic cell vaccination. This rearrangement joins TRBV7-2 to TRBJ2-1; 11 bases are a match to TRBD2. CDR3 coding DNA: TGTGCCAGCAGCTCTAGCGGGGGGCTGAATGAGCAGTTCTTC. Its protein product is CASSSSGGLNEQFF.